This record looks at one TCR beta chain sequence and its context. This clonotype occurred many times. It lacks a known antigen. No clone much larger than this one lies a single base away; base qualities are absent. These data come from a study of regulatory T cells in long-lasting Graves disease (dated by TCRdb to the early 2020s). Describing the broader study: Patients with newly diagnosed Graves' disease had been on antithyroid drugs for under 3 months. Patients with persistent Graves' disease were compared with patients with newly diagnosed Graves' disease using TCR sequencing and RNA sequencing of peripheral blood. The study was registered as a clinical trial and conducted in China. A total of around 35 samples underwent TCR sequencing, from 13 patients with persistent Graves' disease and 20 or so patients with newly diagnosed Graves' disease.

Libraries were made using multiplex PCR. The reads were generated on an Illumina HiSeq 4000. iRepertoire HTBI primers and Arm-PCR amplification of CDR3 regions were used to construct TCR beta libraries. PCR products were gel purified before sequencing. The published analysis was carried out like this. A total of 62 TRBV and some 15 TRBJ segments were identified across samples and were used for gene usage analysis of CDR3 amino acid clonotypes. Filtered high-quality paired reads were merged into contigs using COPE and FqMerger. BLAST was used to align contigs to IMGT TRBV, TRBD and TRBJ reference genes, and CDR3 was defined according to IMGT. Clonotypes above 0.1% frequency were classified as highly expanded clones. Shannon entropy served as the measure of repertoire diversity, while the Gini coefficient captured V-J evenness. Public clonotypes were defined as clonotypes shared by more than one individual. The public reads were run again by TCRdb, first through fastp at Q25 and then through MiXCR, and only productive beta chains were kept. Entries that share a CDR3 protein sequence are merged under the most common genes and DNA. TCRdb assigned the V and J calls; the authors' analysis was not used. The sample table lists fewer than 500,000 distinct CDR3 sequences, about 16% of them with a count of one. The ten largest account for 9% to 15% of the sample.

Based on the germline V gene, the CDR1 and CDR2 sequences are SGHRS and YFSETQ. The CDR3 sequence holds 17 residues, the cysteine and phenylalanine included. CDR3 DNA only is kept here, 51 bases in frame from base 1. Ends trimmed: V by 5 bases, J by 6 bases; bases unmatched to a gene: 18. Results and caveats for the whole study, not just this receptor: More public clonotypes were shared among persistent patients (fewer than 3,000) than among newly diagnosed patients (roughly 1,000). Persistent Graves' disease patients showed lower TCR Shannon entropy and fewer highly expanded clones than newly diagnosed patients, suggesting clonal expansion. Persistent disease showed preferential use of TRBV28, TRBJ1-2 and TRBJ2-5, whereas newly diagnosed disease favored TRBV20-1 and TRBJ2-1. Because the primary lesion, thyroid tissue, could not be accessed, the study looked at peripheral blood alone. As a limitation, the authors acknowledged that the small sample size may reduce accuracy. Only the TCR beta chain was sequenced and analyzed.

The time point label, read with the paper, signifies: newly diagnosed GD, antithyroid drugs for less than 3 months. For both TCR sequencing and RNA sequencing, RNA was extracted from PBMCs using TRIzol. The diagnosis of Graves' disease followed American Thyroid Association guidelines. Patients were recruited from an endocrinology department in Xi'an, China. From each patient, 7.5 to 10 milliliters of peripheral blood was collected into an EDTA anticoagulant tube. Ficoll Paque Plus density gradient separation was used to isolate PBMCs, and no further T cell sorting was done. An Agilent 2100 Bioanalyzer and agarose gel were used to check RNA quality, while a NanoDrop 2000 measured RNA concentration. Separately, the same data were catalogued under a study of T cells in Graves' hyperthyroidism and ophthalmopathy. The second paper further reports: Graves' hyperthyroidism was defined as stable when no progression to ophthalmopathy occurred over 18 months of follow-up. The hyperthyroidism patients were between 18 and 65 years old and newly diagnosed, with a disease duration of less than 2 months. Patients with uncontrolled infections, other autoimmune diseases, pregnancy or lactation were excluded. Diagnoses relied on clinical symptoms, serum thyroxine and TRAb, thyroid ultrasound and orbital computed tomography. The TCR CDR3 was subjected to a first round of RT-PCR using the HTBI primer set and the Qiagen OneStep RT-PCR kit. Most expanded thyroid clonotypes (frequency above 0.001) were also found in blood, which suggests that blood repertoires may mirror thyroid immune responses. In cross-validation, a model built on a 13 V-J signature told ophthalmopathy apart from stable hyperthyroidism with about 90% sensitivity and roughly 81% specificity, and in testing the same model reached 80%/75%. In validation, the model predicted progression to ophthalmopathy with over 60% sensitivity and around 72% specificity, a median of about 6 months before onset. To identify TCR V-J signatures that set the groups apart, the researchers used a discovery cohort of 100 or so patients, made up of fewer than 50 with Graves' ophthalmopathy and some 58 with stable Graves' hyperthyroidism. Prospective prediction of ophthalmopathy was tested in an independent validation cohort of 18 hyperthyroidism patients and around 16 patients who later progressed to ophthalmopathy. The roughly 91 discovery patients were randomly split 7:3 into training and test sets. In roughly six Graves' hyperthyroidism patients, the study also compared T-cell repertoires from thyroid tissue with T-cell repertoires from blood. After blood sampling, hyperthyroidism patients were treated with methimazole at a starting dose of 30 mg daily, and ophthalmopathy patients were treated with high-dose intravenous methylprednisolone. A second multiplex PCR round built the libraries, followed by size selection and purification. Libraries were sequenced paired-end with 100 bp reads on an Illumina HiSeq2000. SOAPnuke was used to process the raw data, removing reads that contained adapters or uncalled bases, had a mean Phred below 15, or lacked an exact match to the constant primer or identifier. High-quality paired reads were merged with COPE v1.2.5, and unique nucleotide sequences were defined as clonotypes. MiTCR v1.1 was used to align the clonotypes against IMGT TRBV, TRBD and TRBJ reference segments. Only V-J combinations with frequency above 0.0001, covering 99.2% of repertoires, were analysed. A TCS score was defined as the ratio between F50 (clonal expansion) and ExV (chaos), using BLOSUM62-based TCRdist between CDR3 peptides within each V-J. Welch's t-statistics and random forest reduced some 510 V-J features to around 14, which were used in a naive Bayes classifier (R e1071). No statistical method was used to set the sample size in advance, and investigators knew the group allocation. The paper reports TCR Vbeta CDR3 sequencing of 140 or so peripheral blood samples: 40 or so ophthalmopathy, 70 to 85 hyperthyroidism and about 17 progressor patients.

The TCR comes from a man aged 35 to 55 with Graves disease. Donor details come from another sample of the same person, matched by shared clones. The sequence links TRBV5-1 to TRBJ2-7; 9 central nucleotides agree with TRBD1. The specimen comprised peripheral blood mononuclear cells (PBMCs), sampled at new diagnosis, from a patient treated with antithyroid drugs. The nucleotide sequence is TGCGCCAGCAGTTTGAACACGCCCGGGACAGGGACTGGCGAGCAGTACTTC. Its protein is CASSLNTPGTGTGEQYF.